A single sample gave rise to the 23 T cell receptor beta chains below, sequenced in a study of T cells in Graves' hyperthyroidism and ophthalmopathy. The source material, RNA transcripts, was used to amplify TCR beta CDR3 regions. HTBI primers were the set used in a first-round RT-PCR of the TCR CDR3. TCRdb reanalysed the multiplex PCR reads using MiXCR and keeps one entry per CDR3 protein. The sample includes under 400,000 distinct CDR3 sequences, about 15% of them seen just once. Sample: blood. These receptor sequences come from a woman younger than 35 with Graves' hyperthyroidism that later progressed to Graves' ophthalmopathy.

The CDR3 nucleotides are TGTGCCAGCAGCCCGGGGACAAAAACTAATGAAAAACTGTTTTTT. Amino acids: CASSPGTKTNEKLFF. The chain couples TRBV5-8 to TRBJ1-4, with D possibly matching TRBD1 (6 bases). With 4 bases removed from V and 1 base from J, the gap between germline ends came to 11 bases. The CDR3 is 15 amino acids. Germline V gene data show CDR1 as SGHTS and CDR2 as YDEGEE.

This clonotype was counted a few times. CDR3 DNA sequence: TGTGCCAGCAGTTACAGCCGGGGGAGGAACACTGAAGCTTTCTTT. It yields the protein CASSYSRGRNTEAFF. The rearrangement uses TRBV6-6 and TRBJ1-1, with D tentatively TRBD1 (5 bases). The CDR3 totals 15 residues. Germline CDR1 reads MNHNY; CDR2 reads SVGAGI (reference sequence). V was clipped by 2 bases and J by 1 base, with 11 bases between them.

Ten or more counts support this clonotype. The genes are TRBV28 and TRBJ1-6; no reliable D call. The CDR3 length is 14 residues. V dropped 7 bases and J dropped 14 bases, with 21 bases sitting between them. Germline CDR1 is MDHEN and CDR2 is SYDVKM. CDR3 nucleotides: TGTGCCAGCAAGGATCCGAGCCACCCTTCGACCCTCCACTTT. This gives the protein CASKDPSHPSTLHF.

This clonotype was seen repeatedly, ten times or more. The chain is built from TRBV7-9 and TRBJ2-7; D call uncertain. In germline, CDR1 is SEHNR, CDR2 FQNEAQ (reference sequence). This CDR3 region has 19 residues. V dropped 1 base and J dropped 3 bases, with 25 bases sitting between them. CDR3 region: CASSLVVLVSGRGDYEQYF. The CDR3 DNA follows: TGTGCCAGCAGCTTAGTCGTCCTAGTAAGTGGTCGCGGCGACTACGAGCAGTACTTC.

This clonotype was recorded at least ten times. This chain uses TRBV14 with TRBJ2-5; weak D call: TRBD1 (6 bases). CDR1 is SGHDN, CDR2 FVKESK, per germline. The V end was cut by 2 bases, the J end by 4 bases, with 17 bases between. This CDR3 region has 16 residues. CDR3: CASSQSRQQGGETQYF. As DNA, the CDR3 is TGTGCCAGCAGCCAATCCCGACAGCAAGGGGGAGAGACCCAGTACTTC.

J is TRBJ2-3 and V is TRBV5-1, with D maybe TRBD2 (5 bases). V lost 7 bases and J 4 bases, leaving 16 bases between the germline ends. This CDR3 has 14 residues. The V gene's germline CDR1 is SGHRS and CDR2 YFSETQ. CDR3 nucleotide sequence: TGCGCCAGCGCTGGAGGAGCGAGCCCAGATACGCAGTATTTT. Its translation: CASAGGASPDTQYF.

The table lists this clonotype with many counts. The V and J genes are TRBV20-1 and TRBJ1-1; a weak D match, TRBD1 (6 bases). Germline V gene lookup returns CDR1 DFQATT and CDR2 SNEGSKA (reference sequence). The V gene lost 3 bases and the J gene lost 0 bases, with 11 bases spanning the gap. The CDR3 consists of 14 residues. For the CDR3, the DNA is TGCAGTGCTAGGCGGGGGGCGATGAACACTGAAGCTTTCTTT. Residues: CSARRGAMNTEAFF.

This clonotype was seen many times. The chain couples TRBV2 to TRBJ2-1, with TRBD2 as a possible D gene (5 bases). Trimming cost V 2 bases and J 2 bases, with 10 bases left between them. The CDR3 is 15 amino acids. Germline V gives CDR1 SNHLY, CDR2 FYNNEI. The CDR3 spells CASSEPRGPYNEQFF. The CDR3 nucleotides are TGTGCCAGCAGTGAACCGCGCGGGCCCTACAATGAGCAGTTCTTC.

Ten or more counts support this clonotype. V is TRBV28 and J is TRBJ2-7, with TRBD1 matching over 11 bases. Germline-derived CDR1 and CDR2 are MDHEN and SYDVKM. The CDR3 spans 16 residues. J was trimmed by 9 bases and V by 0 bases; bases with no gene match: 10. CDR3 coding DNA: TGTGCCAGCAGTTTATGGGGGACAGGGGGTCCCCCGGGGCAGTACTTC. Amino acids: CASSLWGTGGPPGQYF.

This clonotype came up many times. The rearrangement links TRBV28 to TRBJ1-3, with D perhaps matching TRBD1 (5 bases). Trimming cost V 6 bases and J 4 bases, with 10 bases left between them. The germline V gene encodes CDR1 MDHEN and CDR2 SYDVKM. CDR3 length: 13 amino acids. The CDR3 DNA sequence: TGTGCCAGCAGCCTGGGGCGGGGAAACACCATATATTTT. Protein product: CASSLGRGNTIYF. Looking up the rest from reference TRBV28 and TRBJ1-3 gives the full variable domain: DVKVTQSSRYLVKRTGEKVFLECVQDMDHENMFWYRQDPGLGLRLIYFSYDVKMKEKGDIPEGYSVSREKKERFSLILESASTNQTSMYLCASSLGRGNTIYFGEGSWLTVV.

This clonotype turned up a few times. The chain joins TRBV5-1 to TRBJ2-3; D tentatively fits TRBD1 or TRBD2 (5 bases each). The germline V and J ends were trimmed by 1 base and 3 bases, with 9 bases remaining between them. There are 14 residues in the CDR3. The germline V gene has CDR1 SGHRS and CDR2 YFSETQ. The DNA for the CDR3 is TGCGCCAGCAGCTTGTACGGGGCGACAGATACGCAGTATTTT. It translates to CASSLYGATDTQYF.

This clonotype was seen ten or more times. CDR3: CASSSFQNNEQFF. The DNA of the CDR3 is TGTGCCAGCAGTTCGTTCCAGAACAATGAGCAGTTCTTC. The genes are TRBV27 and TRBJ2-1; unclear D gene. Per germline, CDR1 MNHEY and CDR2 SMNVEV (reference sequence). Trimming stripped 4 bases from V and 5 bases from J, with 9 bases between. The CDR3 sequence is 13 residues long.

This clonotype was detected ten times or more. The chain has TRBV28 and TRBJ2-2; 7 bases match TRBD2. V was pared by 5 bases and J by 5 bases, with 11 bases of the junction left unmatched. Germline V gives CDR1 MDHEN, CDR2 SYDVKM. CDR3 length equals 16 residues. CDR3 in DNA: TGTGCCAGCAGTCCGGGACTATTCGGAGCGACCGGGGAGCTGTTTTTT. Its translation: CASSPGLFGATGELFF.

The CDR3 coding sequence is TGCAGTGCTAGATCGACGGACAGGGCCTATGGCTACACCTTC. Translated: CSARSTDRAYGYTF. The rearrangement links TRBV20-1 to TRBJ1-2; 8 positions agree with TRBD1. The CDR3 length is 14 residues. J lost 4 bases, V lost 2 bases, and 6 bases had no gene match. Per germline, CDR1 DFQATT and CDR2 SNEGSKA (reference sequence).

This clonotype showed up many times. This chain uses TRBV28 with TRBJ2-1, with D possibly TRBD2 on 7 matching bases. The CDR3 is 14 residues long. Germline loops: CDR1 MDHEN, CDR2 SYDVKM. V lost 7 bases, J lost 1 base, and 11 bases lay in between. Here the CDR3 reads CASKAGTSYNEQFF. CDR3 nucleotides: TGTGCCAGCAAAGCGGGGACATCCTACAATGAGCAGTTCTTC.

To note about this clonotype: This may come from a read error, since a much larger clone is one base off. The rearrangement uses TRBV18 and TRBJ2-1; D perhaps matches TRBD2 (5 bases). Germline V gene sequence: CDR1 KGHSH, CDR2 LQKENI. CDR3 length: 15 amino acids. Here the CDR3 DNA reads TGTACCAGCTCACCGCAACAACTAGTAAGCGATGAGCAGTTCTTC. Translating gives CTSSPQQLVSDEQFF.

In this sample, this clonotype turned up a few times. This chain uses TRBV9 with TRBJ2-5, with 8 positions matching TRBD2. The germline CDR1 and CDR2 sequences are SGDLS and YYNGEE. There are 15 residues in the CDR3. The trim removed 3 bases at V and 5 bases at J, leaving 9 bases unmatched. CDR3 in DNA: TGTGCCAGCAGCGCCCGGACTAGCACGGGGGAGACCCAGTACTTC. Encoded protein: CASSARTSTGETQYF.

The CDR3 is CASSWGTGWLGGTQYF. In DNA form, the CDR3 reads TGCGCCAGCAGCTGGGGGACAGGGTGGCTTGGTGGAACGCAGTATTTT. The genes are TRBV5-1 and TRBJ2-3; TRBD1 aligns across 9 bases. Germline CDR1 SGHRS, CDR2 YFSETQ. The V gene end was trimmed by 3 bases and the J gene end by 9 bases; junction bases not matched to a gene: 14. This CDR3 has 16 residues. The complete variable domain, with remaining parts taken from reference TRBV5-1 and TRBJ2-3, reads KAGVTQTPRYLIKTRGQQVTLSCSPISGHRSVSWYQQTPGQGLQFLFEYFSETQRNKGNFPGRFSGRQFSNSRSEMNVSTLELGDSALYLCASSWGTGWLGGTQYFGPGTRLTVL.

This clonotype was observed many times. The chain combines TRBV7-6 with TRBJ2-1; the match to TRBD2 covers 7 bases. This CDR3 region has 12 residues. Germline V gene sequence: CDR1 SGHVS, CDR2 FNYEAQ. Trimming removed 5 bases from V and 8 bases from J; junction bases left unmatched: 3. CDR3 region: CASSGGGDEQFF. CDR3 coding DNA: TGTGCCAGCAGCGGGGGGGGTGATGAGCAGTTCTTC.

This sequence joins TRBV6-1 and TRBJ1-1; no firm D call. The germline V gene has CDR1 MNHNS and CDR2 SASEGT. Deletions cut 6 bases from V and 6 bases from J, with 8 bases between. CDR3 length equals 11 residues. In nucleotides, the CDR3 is TGTGCCAGCAGCTCCGTGGCTGAAGCTTTCTTT. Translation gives CASSSVAEAFF.

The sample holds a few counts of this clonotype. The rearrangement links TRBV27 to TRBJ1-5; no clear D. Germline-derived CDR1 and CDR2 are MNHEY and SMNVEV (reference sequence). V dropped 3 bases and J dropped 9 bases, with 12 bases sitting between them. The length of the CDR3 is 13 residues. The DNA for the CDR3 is TGTGCCAGCAGTTTGGTTTCGGGTACGCCCCAGCATTTT. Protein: CASSLVSGTPQHF.

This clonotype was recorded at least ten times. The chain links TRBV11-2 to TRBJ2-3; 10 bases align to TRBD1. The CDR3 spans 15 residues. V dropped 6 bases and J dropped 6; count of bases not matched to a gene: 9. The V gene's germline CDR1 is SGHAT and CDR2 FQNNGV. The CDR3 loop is CASRMDRGVVDTQYF. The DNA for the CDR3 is TGTGCCAGCAGAATGGACAGGGGGGTTGTGGATACGCAGTATTTT.

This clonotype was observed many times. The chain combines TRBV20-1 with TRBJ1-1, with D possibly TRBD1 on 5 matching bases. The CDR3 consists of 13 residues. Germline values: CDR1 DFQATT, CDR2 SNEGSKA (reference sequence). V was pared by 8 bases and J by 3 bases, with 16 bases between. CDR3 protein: CSPQDQTDTEAFF. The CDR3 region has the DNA TGCAGTCCCCAGGACCAGACAGACACTGAAGCTTTCTTT.